Detailed here is one TCR beta chain. The method was immunoSEQ multiplex PCR; TCRdb's version includes in-frame clones alone and lacks a portion of them. The table records a few million clones, 90% to 95% of them present only once. This sample was taken from a study of shared clonotypes between healthy human individuals. Trimming stripped 6 bases from V and 11 bases from J, with 21 bases between. In germline, CDR1 is MNHEY, CDR2 SVGAGI. This CDR3 is 14 amino acids long. The material sequenced was naive CD4+ T cells from PBMCs. Noted subset: CD45RA+ positively selected. The clonotype originates from a man aged 18 to 29 in good health. Some clones in this sample may be carry-over from other donors' samples. V and J are TRBV6-5 and TRBJ2-3, with D possibly being TRBD2 (5 bases). The CDR3 loop is CASSLGGPPGKQYF. CDR3 DNA: TGTGCCAGCAGCCTAGGAGGTCCCCCGGGGAAGCAGTATTTT.